The 3 T cell receptor beta chains given below trace back to one sample, sequenced in a study of T cell responses to AZD1222 COVID-19 vaccine. Sequencing used immunoSEQ multiplex PCR; TCRdb keeps in-frame clones, though not all of them. Altogether around 100,000 clones are present, about 87% being singletons, with the ten largest covering approximately 3%. Sequencing used peripheral blood, obtained on day 0 of AZD1222 vaccination. The receptor source for this set is an adult in good health.

This clone was recorded once. This chain connects TRBV29-1 to TRBJ2-7; D is possibly TRBD1 (6 bases). With 6 bases removed from V and 1 base from J, the gap between germline ends came to 10 bases. Germline V gene sequence: CDR1 SQVTM, CDR2 ANQGSEA. The CDR3 covers 12 residues. This CDR3 is CSVQGQSYEQYF. The DNA for the CDR3 is TGCAGCGTCCAGGGGCAATCCTACGAGCAGTACTTC.

This rearrangement joins TRBV5-4 to TRBJ1-4; D perhaps matches TRBD1 (5 bases). Trimming cost V 1 base and J 3 bases, with 10 bases left between them. Germline V gene data show CDR1 as SGHNT and CDR2 as YYREEE (reference sequence). CDR3 length: 15 residues. CDR3 DNA: TGTGCCAGCAGCTTGACAGGACGGCCTAATGAAAAACTGTTTTTT. Translated, it gives CASSLTGRPNEKLFF.

The chain employs TRBV6-5 and TRBJ1-6; perhaps TRBD1 as D (6 bases). The CDR3 runs to 16 residues. V was cut by 2 bases and J by 7 bases, with 15 bases left in between. CDR1 MNHEY and CDR2 SVGAGI come from the germline V gene. Here the CDR3 reads CASSYLQGQRNSPLHF. The CDR3 region has the DNA TGTGCCAGCAGTTACCTCCAGGGACAACGGAATTCACCCCTCCACTTT.